This entry concerns a single TCR beta chain. Its antigen is not yet known. Per-nucleotide qualities are absent, and no much larger clonotype sits a single base away. The data were taken from a study of T cell changes during pregnancy in multiple sclerosis (dated by TCRdb to the late 2010s). Broadly, across the study: The study looked at changes in the T cell repertoire across pregnancy in women with multiple sclerosis.

CDR1 and CDR2, per the germline V gene (reference sequence), are MNHEY and SMNVEV. V is reduced by 6 bases and J by 7 bases, leaving a spacing of 10 bases between them. Its CDR3 holds 12 amino acids, cysteine through phenylalanine. Only the CDR3 part of the read is kept: 36 bases, read in frame from the first base. Preparation of the library involved the immunoSEQ multiplex PCR assay. In TCRdb, the immuneACCESS table is reduced to in-frame sequences with V and J assigned. These tables do not hold every clone; where another copy was compared, an unresolved V gene accounts for under half, and the others remain unexplained. Here the sample has roughly 46,000 clones; 85% to 95% occur a single time. Clones ranked in the top ten supply roughly 3.9% of the sample.

Recombination connected TRBV27 to TRBJ2-1, with no D gene named confidently. Here the sequenced sample was CD8+ T cells from peripheral blood mononuclear cells, taken after pregnancy. This clonotype was obtained from a female donor with multiple sclerosis, enrolled in a pregnancy study. The DNA is TGTGCCAGCAGGGAGTCTCGGAATGAGCAGTTCTTC. It translates as CASRESRNEQFF.